A single sample gave rise to the 2 T cell receptor beta chains below, sequenced in a study of low-dose radiotherapy and immunotherapy resistance in tumors. This sample's time point: after trial treatment. Treatment here: LDRT plus nivolumab, ipilimumab, low-dose cyclophosphamide and aspirin (RACIN trial). With a constant-region primer and a V-primer adapter, TCRs were subjected to roughly 20 PCR cycles of amplification. TCRdb independently ran MiXCR on the reads; one entry per CDR3 protein. The sample contains over 50,000 distinct CDR3 sequences, around a third of which appear only once. The input for sequencing was PBMCs, taken after low-dose radiotherapy plus immunotherapy. These receptors all come from a male donor with rectosigmoid adenocarcinoma.

This clonotype showed up many times. The chain is built from TRBV2 and TRBJ2-7, with D perhaps matching TRBD1 (6 bases). The CDR3 is made up of 13 amino acids. The germline V gene encodes CDR1 SNHLY and CDR2 FYNNEI. V was trimmed by 4 bases and J by 3 bases, leaving 10 bases between them. The CDR3 coding sequence is TGTGCCAGCAGTGCCCAGGGGAGCTACGAGCAGTACTTC. This translates into CASSAQGSYEQYF.

This clonotype was recorded a few times. This rearrangement joins TRBV5-1 to TRBJ2-7; 9 bases agree with TRBD1. Germline values: CDR1 SGHRS, CDR2 YFSETQ. V lost 4 bases, J lost 7 bases, and 9 bases stayed unmatched. The CDR3 loop spans 14 amino acids. Written as DNA, the CDR3 is TGCGCCAGCAGCATTGGGACAGGGAAGAGGGAGCAGTACTTC. This gives the protein CASSIGTGKREQYF.